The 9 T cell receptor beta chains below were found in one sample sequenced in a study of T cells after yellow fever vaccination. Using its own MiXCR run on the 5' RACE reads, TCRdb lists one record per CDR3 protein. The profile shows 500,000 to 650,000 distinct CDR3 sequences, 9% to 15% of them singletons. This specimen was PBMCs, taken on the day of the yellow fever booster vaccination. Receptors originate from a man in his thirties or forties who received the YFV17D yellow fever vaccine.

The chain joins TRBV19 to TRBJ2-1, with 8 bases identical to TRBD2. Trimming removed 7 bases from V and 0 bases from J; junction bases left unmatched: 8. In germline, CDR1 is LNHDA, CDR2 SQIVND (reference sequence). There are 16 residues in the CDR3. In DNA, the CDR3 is TGTGCCAGTACGCTAGCGGGCTTTAGCTCCTACAATGAGCAGTTCTTC. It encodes CASTLAGFSSYNEQFF.

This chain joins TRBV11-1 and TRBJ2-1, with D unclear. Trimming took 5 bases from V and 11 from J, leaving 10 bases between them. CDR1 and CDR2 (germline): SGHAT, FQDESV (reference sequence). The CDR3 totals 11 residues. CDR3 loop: CASSPGSKQFF. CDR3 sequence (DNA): TGTGCCAGCAGCCCCGGCTCGAAGCAGTTCTTC.

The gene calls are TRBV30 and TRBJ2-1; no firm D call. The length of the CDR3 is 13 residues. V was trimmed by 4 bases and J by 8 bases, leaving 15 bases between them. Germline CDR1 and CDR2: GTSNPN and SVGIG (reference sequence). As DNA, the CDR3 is TGTGCCTGGACCCGACTGACCGGCGATGAGCAGTTCTTC. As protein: CAWTRLTGDEQFF.

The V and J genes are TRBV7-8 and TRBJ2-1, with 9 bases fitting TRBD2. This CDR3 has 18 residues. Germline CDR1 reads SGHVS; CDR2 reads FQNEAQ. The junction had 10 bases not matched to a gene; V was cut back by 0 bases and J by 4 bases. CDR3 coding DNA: TGTGCCAGCAGCTTAGCGGGGACTAGCCCCCCTGCATACAATGAGCAGTTCTTC. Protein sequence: CASSLAGTSPPAYNEQFF.

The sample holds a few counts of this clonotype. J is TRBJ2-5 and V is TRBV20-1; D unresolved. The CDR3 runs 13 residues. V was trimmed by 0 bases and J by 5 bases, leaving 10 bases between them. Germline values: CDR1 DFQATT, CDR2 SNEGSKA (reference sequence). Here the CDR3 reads CSARDLRSETQYF. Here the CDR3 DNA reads TGCAGTGCTAGAGATTTAAGGAGCGAGACCCAGTACTTC.

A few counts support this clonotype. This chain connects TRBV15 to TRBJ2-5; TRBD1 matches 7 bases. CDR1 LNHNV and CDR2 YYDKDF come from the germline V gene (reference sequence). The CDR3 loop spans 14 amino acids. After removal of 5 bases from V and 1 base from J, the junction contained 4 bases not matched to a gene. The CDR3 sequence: CATSLRDSQETQYF. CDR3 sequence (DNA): TGTGCCACCAGCCTCCGGGACAGCCAAGAGACCCAGTACTTC.

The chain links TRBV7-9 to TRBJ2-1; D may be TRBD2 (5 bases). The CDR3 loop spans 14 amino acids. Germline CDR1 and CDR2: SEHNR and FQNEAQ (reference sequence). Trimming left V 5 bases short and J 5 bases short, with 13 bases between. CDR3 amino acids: CASSRGGVNNEQFF. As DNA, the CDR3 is TGTGCCAGCAGCCGAGGAGGAGTGAACAATGAGCAGTTCTTC.

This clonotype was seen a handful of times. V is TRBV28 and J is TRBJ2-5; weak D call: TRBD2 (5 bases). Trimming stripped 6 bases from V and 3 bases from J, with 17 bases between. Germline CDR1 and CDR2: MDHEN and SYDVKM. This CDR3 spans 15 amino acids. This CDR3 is CASSNQRSAEETQYF. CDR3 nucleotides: TGTGCCAGCAGCAACCAAAGATCAGCGGAAGAGACCCAGTACTTC.

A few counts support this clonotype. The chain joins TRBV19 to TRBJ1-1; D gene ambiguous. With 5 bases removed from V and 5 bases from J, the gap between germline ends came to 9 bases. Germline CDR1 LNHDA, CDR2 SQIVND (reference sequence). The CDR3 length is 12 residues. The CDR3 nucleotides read TGTGCCAGTAGTCGGATCGCGACTGAAGCTTTCTTT. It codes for CASSRIATEAFF.